This T cell receptor (beta chain) was sequenced for a study of identical twins. The study, taken as a whole, reports: Cord blood beta clonotypes that were abundant carried fewer insertions, and memory repertoires showed no such trend.

V lost 4 bases to trimming and J lost 4 bases, with 14 bases between them. The CDR3 sequence is 15 residues long. Per germline, CDR1 MNHEY and CDR2 SMNVEV (reference sequence). Unique molecular identifiers were present on cDNA, and template switching added a universal primer site. MiXCR, run by TCRdb on the 5' RACE reads, gives a single entry per CDR3 protein. In the table there are a few hundred thousand distinct CDR3 sequences, just under 10% of which are singletons. Healthy Caucasians, and only they, were the donors. On this clonotype itself: What it recognizes is unknown.

The sample was also linked to a second study, of yellow fever vaccine responses in identical twins.

V and J are TRBV27 and TRBJ1-3; D is possibly TRBD1 (6 bases). The source is a woman aged 18-29 years in good health. Source material: PBMCs. CDR3 bases: TGTGCCAGCAGTTCTCCTCCAGGGGTAGGAAACACCATATATTTT. Amino acids: CASSSPPGVGNTIYF.